This T cell receptor beta chain is from a study of cytomegalovirus exposure and HLA in healthy donors (dated by TCRdb to about 2017). General notes on the study: An earlier analysis of fewer than 750 of the donors reported roughly 300 Gb of sequence data and roughly 120 million unique TCR beta sequences obtained from about 180 million T cells. The study was designed to test whether signatures of past pathogen exposure could be identified by cataloging public T cell receptors. High-throughput TCR immunosequencing, statistical association of individual TCRs with disease status, and machine learning were combined to predict cytomegalovirus infection status. Every repertoire in the discovery cohort had been generated on one and the same sequencing platform. To decide whether each TCR beta V gene segment behaved as functional or pseudogenic, an earlier analysis of fewer than 750 of the donors relied on high-throughput TCR beta sequencing. Rather than using new phenotypic data, the later analysis identified candidate immune exposures from TCR beta sequences and from how often those sequences occurred across donors. Among the 398 genotyped donors, around 81% belonged to the genetic ancestry cluster associated with self-reported Caucasian donors. In addition to the first cohort of about 650 subjects, a separate validation cohort of approximately 130 different subjects was used. To study patterns of TCR occurrence, a later analysis re-analyzed previously published TCR beta repertoires from hundreds of donors and added high-resolution HLA genotyping. Approximately 310 gigabases of sequencing data and approximately 93 million unique TCR sequences were included in an early release covering roughly 700 HLA-typed donors. Both class I and class II loci were covered by HLA typing, at four-digit resolution. Alongside the repertoire data, information on donor age, sex, ethnicity and CMV serostatus was compiled. Roughly 5 DR-DQ haplotypes were handled as single units for association and clustering because linkage in the cohort was strong. Among about 370 genotyped donors of the cohort, an average of approximately 220,000 unique TCR beta nucleotide sequences was sequenced per donor, of which about 20% were non-productive. Using immunosequencing, the study profiled T cell repertoires from about 620 subjects and related those repertoires to cytomegalovirus serostatus. Typing coverage varied by locus: roughly 629-630 donors for A, B, C, DRB1 and DQB1; roughly 510 for DQA1; approximately 570 for DPA1; around 490 for DPB1. In a later genetic analysis, genome-wide SNP genotypes for about three fifths of the 666 donors were used, and that subset was treated as a discovery cohort.

Summary of the overall study and its limitations: Because counts were too low, some 17 rarely observed V segments, including chromosome 9 orphons, were excluded from the earlier analysis of 500 to 700 of the donors. The classifier was reported to diagnose cytomegalovirus status with high specificity and sensitivity in both the original cohort and the validation cohort. In the study, some 180 TCR beta chains were listed as associated with cytomegalovirus. According to a later analysis, TCR association rates differed among HLA loci, with DRB1 alleles showing the most associated TCRs and HLA-C alleles showing the fewest. A further reported finding was that TCR beta sequences accurately predicted the HLA-A and HLA-B alleles for most subjects in the first cohort. Because some donors lacked HLA typing at each locus, the association tests relied only on the typed subset. A later analysis found that most CMV-associated TCR beta chains appeared HLA-restricted, with HLA associations seemingly driven largely by CMV exposure. In an earlier analysis of approximately 600 of the donors, most TCR beta V segments were observed in productive rearrangements about 90% or about 30% of the time, broadly matching IMGT annotations. Specific HLA alleles were associated with around 18,000 TCR beta sequences at a false discovery rate of 0.05 in a later analysis. In this cohort, only TCR beta chains were sequenced, and detectable features were limited by the absence of alpha or paired-chain data. Some IMGT-functional V segments, including TRBV6-2 and TRBV6-3, could not be distinguished by the 87-base-pair reads and were therefore excluded. Most TCR sequences were observed very rarely across donors, whereas some public TCRs were present in many individuals. CMV serostatus was the only immune exposure information available for the cohort. In vitro tests confirmed that three of the cytomegalovirus-associated TCR beta chains recognize cytomegalovirus antigens. Linkage disequilibrium might explain the correlated functional status among segregating V segments, but an unknown experimental factor could not be excluded. In a later analysis, HLA-associated TCR beta chains showed more clonal expansion and lower generation probabilities than non-associated chains that were equally common. V-gene and J-gene trimming of TCR beta chains was associated with a missense DCLRE1C variant in a later genetic analysis, and the association was replicated in an independent cohort. In a later genetic analysis, fewer N-insertions in productive TCRs were reported among donors in an Asian-associated ancestry cluster than the 666-donor mean. In a later analysis, several top co-occurrence clusters were reported to appear linked to parvovirus B19, influenza, CMV and Epstein-Barr virus. A group of highly shared sequence variants was considered likely to be a technical artifact of the sequencing pipeline. The authors suggested that the approach could potentially be generalized to other disease states and immunological phenotypes. When HLA alleles, especially DR and DQ, strongly co-occurred, attributing TCR associations to individual alleles was difficult. Sequencing depth was assumed to be roughly uniform across donors in the presence/absence analyses, though that assumption may not hold.

The cohort consisted of some 670 healthy bone marrow donors. Cohort members were all nominally healthy when sampled, although unrecorded immune exposures were likely present. The donor tested CMV seronegative, placing the donor among the 352 seronegative members of the cohort. Each donor provided a peripheral blood sample, and peripheral blood mononuclear cells were used for TCR beta sequencing. Genomic DNA was extracted from the blood cell samples with the Qiagen DNeasy Blood Extraction Kit. The CDR3 contains 16 residues, cysteine and phenylalanine counted. Kept here is only the CDR3 DNA, which spans 48 bases and is read in frame from base 1. Deletion took 2 bases off V and 0 bases off J, with a span of 14 bases between the germline ends. Looking up the germline V gene yields CDR1 MDHEN and CDR2 SYDVKM. Note on this clone: Its antigen has not been determined. Per-base qualities were not stored, and no clone one base away is much larger.

The library was generated by the immunoSEQ multiplex PCR assay. For the multiplex PCR, a mixture combining 60 forward primers for TCR Vbeta segments and 13 reverse primers for TCR Jbeta segments was used. Amplification of the CDR3 region of rearranged TCR beta genes was performed with a multiplex PCR assay on genomic DNA. Amplified TCR beta libraries were sequenced as 87-base-pair reads on the Illumina HiSeq System. On the study's bioinformatics: A later analysis tallied roughly 80 million unique TCR beta chains across the 666 repertoires, and roughly 11 million of those chains were shared by two or more donors. A nearest-neighbor algorithm error-corrected the raw reads and collapsed the reads into unique sequences, merging closely related sequences to remove PCR and sequencing errors. To assign V, D and J gene segments, CDR3 sequences were aligned to IMGT reference sequences. For a sequence to be retained, a match of at least six nucleotides to both a V gene segment and a J gene segment was required. A rearrangement counted as productive if the CDR3 had no stop codons and remained in frame with V and J, and every other rearrangement counted as non-productive. CDR3 was defined according to IMGT convention as the region running from the second conserved V-encoded cysteine to the conserved J-encoded phenylalanine. In an earlier analysis of just under 600 of the donors, sequences lacking an unambiguous match to a single V gene segment were excluded. In an earlier analysis of a few hundred of the donors, V segments were called functional above 56.7% productive rearrangements and were called segregating when the between-donor standard deviation exceeded 5%. A statistical classification framework was built to diagnose cytomegalovirus status from the catalog of TCR beta chain sequences. In a later analysis, TCR nucleotide sequences were compared against IMGT/GENE-DB human TR gene sequences so that V and J genes could be assigned. The TCRdist pipeline was used in a later analysis to assign CDR3 sequences and most-parsimonious VDJ recombination scenarios. In a later analysis, each TCR beta chain was defined by its CDR3 amino acid sequence together with its V-gene family, and reads without a unique V-gene family were excluded. In a later analysis, fewer than 650 highly shared, low-generation-probability nucleotide sequences were removed to address suspected cross-contamination and a sequencing artifact. A later analysis calculated a clonal expansion index for each public chain from normalized within-repertoire ranks of inferred template counts. A later analysis computed generation probabilities with a VDJ recombination model fitted to out-of-frame rearrangements, and checked the results against IGoR. In a later analysis, TCR-TCR, TCR-HLA and TCR-CMV co-occurrence was scored with hypergeometric tests, and a repertoire-size bias correction was applied to TCR pairs. In a later analysis, false discovery rates were estimated by permuting HLA or CMV assignments 20 times. In a later analysis, co-occurring TCRs were grouped using DBSCAN, with TCRdist sequence similarity added in when clustering inside HLA-allele-positive subsets. Repertoires with fewer than 30,000 or more than 120,000 public chains were left out of co-occurrence clustering, as were five repertoires with anomalous nucleotide sharing. TCRdb's version of the immuneACCESS table is confined to in-frame rearrangements and falls short of the full clone set. An unresolved V gene accounts for under half of the shortfall where checked; the remainder is of unknown origin. From that table come the V and J calls and clone size; the DNA was used to work out D and trimming. This sample is represented by some 120,000 clones; 75% to 85% of them were singletons. Jointly, the top ten make up roughly 2.4% of the sample.

Sequencing was carried out using PBMCs. The clonotype comes from a man aged 25 to 40 in good health and CMV-seronegative. The chain couples TRBV28 to TRBJ2-7; the D region possibly corresponds to TRBD2 (7 bases align). The CDR3 reads CASSLRPGDYSYEQYF. The sequenced DNA is TGTGCCAGCAGTTTACGCCCAGGGGACTACTCCTACGAGCAGTACTTC. The variable domain in full, with residues beyond the CDR3 obtained from the reference TRBV28 and TRBJ2-7 genes, is DVKVTQSSRYLVKRTGEKVFLECVQDMDHENMFWYRQDPGLGLRLIYFSYDVKMKEKGDIPEGYSVSREKKERFSLILESASTNQTSMYLCASSLRPGDYSYEQYFGPGTRLTVT.